These 31 T cell receptor beta chains were all obtained from the same sample, sequenced in a study of blood T cell repertoires in COVID-19. TCRdb's copy holds only in-frame clones and misses some; the assay was immunoSEQ multiplex PCR. Of around 200,000 clones detected, 65% to 80% appear once; the ten largest clones hold roughly 14%. Material: peripheral blood. The receptors here all came from a man in his fifties who had recovered from COVID-19.

This rearrangement joins TRBV4-3 to TRBJ1-2; tentative D call: TRBD1 (6 bases). Germline V gene data show CDR1 as LGHNA and CDR2 as YSLEER. The CDR3 extends over 16 amino acids. The V end was cut by 6 bases, the J end by 5 bases, with 22 bases between. The CDR3 protein is CASRNIDGQILYGYTF. The CDR3 bases are TGCGCCAGCAGGAACATCGATGGACAGATCTTATATGGCTACACCTTC.

The CDR3: CASSEDRVSPLHF. The CDR3 DNA reads as TGTGCCAGCAGCGAGGACAGGGTTTCACCCCTCCACTTT. The rearrangement joins TRBV7-8 to TRBJ1-6, with TRBD1 matching 8 bases. V lost 5 bases to trimming and J lost 9 bases; unmatched junction nucleotides: 3. This CDR3 is built from 13 residues. Per germline, CDR1 SGHVS and CDR2 FQNEAQ.

The chain uses TRBV11-2 and TRBJ2-5, with D perhaps TRBD2 (5 bases). This CDR3 contains 13 residues. V lost 1 base and J 4 bases, leaving 7 bases between the germline ends. Germline-derived CDR1 and CDR2 are SGHAT and FQNNGV. The CDR3 here is CASSLGRGETQYF. The CDR3 DNA is TGTGCCAGCAGCTTAGGCCGGGGAGAGACCCAGTACTTC.

The chain is built from TRBV14 and TRBJ2-7; D not certain. This CDR3 comprises 13 residues. CDR1 is SGHDN and CDR2 is FVKESK in the germline V gene. V gave up 5 bases and J gave up 0 bases, with 8 bases separating them. CDR3 residues: CASSSFNSYEQYF. The CDR3 nucleotides are TGTGCCAGCAGCTCGTTTAACTCCTACGAGCAGTACTTC.

The chain couples TRBV6-1 to TRBJ1-2, with a weak D call TRBD1 (5 bases). V lost 0 bases and J lost 3, with 11 bases in between. Germline assignment: CDR1 MNHNS and CDR2 SASEGT. The CDR3 runs to 15 residues. The CDR3 DNA reads as TGTGCCAGCAGTGAAGCGCTGGGCAGGGACTATGGCTACACCTTC. It codes for CASSEALGRDYGYTF.

The V call is TRBV30, the J call TRBJ1-2; TRBD1 might be the D (5 bases). The V end lost 3 bases, the J end lost 7 bases, and 12 bases lay between the germline ends. This CDR3 contains 12 residues. CDR1 GTSNPN and CDR2 SVGIG come from the germline V gene (reference sequence). The CDR3 DNA sequence: TGTGCCTGGAGCTGGGGCGCCGGTGGCTACACCTTC. It is translated as CAWSWGAGGYTF. Full variable domain (rest looked up from reference TRBV30 and TRBJ1-2): SQTIHQWPATLVQPVGSPLSLECTVEGTSNPNLYWYRQAAGRGLQLLFYSVGIGQISSEVPQNLSASRPQDRQFILSSKKLLLSDSGFYLCAWSWGAGGYTFGSGTRLTVV.

This rearrangement joins TRBV7-2 to TRBJ2-3, with 14 bases matching TRBD2. Germline V lookup: CDR1 SGHTA, CDR2 FQGNSA. V lost 2 bases and J lost 1; bases outside the gene matches: 8. This CDR3 region has 19 residues. The CDR3 reads CASSLRGTSGGTRTDTQYF. CDR3 in DNA: TGTGCCAGCAGCTTACGGGGGACTAGCGGGGGCACCCGCACAGATACGCAGTATTTT.

This clone was detected once. In nucleotides, the CDR3 is TGTGCCATCGGTCCCAGGGACAGGAATACCGGGGAGCTGTTTTTT. Protein: CAIGPRDRNTGELFF. The V and J genes are TRBV10-3 and TRBJ2-2; 8 bases map to TRBD1. J lost 5 bases, V lost 8 bases, and 10 bases had no gene match. Germline V gene lookup returns CDR1 ENHRY and CDR2 SYGVKD. This CDR3 region has 15 residues.

V gene TRBV28 combines with J gene TRBJ2-7; TRBD1 agrees at 8 bases. V shed 10 bases and J 0 bases; nucleotides not matched to a gene: 11. Germline loops: CDR1 MDHEN, CDR2 SYDVKM. The CDR3 is 15 residues long. CDR3 DNA: TGTGCCACCTACCCTCGGGACAGGAGCTCCTACGAGCAGTACTTC. It is translated as CATYPRDRSSYEQYF.

CDR3 DNA: TGTGCCAGCAGTTTATCCCCCGCGGGATACAATGAGCAGTTCTTC. The encoded protein is CASSLSPAGYNEQFF. V usage is TRBV27 and J usage is TRBJ2-1, with a possible D match to TRBD2 (6 bases). V lost 0 bases to trimming and J lost 4 bases, with 10 bases between them. The CDR3 runs 15 residues. The V gene's germline CDR1 is MNHEY and CDR2 SMNVEV (reference sequence).

The genes are TRBV7-3 and TRBJ2-3, with D possibly being TRBD2 (6 bases). This CDR3 region has 14 residues. From germline, CDR1 is SGHTA and CDR2 FQGTGA. The V end lost 5 bases, the J end lost 2 bases, and 11 bases lay between the germline ends. DNA of the CDR3: TGTGCCAGCAGCAGGGGAGGCCACACAGATACGCAGTATTTT. Translation gives CASSRGGHTDTQYF. The complete variable domain, with remaining parts taken from reference TRBV7-3 and TRBJ2-3, reads GAGVSQTPSNKVTEKGKYVELRCDPISGHTALYWYRQSLGQGPEFLIYFQGTGAADDSGLPNDRFFAVRPEGSVSTLKIQRTERGDSAVYLCASSRGGHTDTQYFGPGTRLTVL.

The chain carries TRBV21-1 and TRBJ2-2; the D call TRBD1 from the table was never checked on the DNA. TRBV21-1 is a known pseudogene. This CDR3 is 18 amino acids long. The CDR3 is CASSKPKQGARDTGELFF. Here the CDR3 DNA reads TGTGCCAGCAGCAAACCGAAACAGGGGGCGCGTGACACCGGGGAGCTGTTTTTT.

This chain links TRBV29-1 with TRBJ1-4; a weak D match, TRBD1 (6 bases). With 7 bases removed from V and 5 bases from J, the gap between germline ends came to 17 bases. Looked up from germline, CDR1 is SQVTM and CDR2 is ANQGSEA. This CDR3 spans 14 amino acids. CDR3 nucleotides: TGCAGCGCCCGAAAACAGGGTGTGAATGAAAAACTGTTTTTT. Protein product: CSARKQGVNEKLFF.

This clone was picked up a small number of times. Other nucleotide sequences in the sample specify the same CDR3. V gene TRBV4-2 combines with J gene TRBJ1-3, with D maybe TRBD1 (5 bases). V shed 0 bases and J shed 4 bases, with 10 bases lying between them. The CDR3 has 15 amino acids. Looked up from germline, CDR1 is LGHNA and CDR2 is YNFKEQ. The CDR3, as DNA: TGTGCCAGCAGCCAAGAAGACAGAGCAGGAAACACCATATATTTT. It encodes CASSQEDRAGNTIYF.

V and J are TRBV4-1 and TRBJ2-1; the match to TRBD2 covers 15 bases. Germline V lookup: CDR1 MGHRA, CDR2 YSYEKL. V trimming: 6 bases; J trimming: 6 bases; junction bases outside the gene matches: 3. CDR3 length: 15 residues. The DNA of the CDR3 is TGCGCCAGCAGTCGGACTAGCGGGAGGGTCAATGAGCAGTTCTTC. Translation: CASSRTSGRVNEQFF.

The gene calls are TRBV18 and TRBJ2-3; 7 bases align to TRBD1. The CDR3 spans 14 residues. V trimming: 4 bases; J trimming: 2 bases; junction bases outside the gene matches: 3. Germline V CDR1 and CDR2: KGHSH, LQKENI. CDR3 nucleotide sequence: TGTGCCAGCTCACTAGGACAGGACACAGATACGCAGTATTTT. Amino acid sequence: CASSLGQDTDTQYF.

The V and J genes are TRBV10-1 and TRBJ2-2, with D possibly TRBD1 on 6 matching bases. The CDR3 has 15 residues. CDR1 and CDR2 from the germline V gene are WNHNN and SYGVQD (reference sequence). The V gene lost 6 bases and the J gene lost 1 base, with 12 bases spanning the gap. The CDR3: CASRLGGRNTGELFF. The CDR3 DNA sequence: TGCGCCAGCAGATTAGGGGGTAGGAACACCGGGGAGCTGTTTTTT.

The rearrangement uses TRBV18 and TRBJ2-3, with 7 positions matching TRBD1. Germline V lookup: CDR1 KGHSH, CDR2 LQKENI. The trim removed 6 bases at V and 4 bases at J, leaving 7 bases unmatched. The CDR3 is made up of 14 amino acids. The chain's CDR3 is CASSHRGSADTQYF. Written as DNA, the CDR3 is TGTGCCAGCTCCCACAGGGGTTCGGCAGATACGCAGTATTTT. Drawing the rest from reference TRBV18 and TRBJ2-3, the complete variable domain is NAGVMQNPRHLVRRRGQEARLRCSPMKGHSHVYWYRQLPEEGLKFMVYLQKENIIDESGMPKERFSAEFPKEGPSILRIQQVVRGDSAAYFCASSHRGSADTQYFGPGTRLTVL.

This clone was counted between two and nine times. This chain uses TRBV20-1 with TRBJ1-2, with D perhaps matching TRBD1 (6 bases). V was trimmed by 6 bases and J by 7 bases, leaving 9 bases between them. Per the germline V gene, CDR1 is DFQATT and CDR2 is SNEGSKA (reference sequence). The CDR3 consists of 10 residues. The CDR3 DNA reads TGCAGTGCCAGGGGATTTGGCTACACCTTC. It yields the protein CSARGFGYTF.

The chain combines TRBV5-1 with TRBJ2-3; perhaps TRBD2 as D (5 bases). Trimming took 2 bases from V and 2 from J, leaving 12 bases between them. CDR3 size: 15 residues. Germline CDR1 SGHRS, CDR2 YFSETQ. The CDR3 DNA reads TGCGCCAGCAGCTTTGGAGCGGCTTACACAGATACGCAGTATTTT. It codes for CASSFGAAYTDTQYF. Full variable domain (outside the CDR3, taken from reference TRBV5-1 and TRBJ2-3): KAGVTQTPRYLIKTRGQQVTLSCSPISGHRSVSWYQQTPGQGLQFLFEYFSETQRNKGNFPGRFSGRQFSNSRSEMNVSTLELGDSALYLCASSFGAAYTDTQYFGPGTRLTVL.

J is TRBJ1-2 and V is TRBV6-2 or TRBV6-3, with 9 nucleotides matching TRBD1. Germline-derived CDR1 and CDR2 are MNHEY and SVGEGT. CDR3 length: 13 residues. J was trimmed by 10 bases and V by 5 bases; bases with no gene match: 8. CDR3 bases: TGTGCCAGCAGTCGCCTCGGGACAGGGTCCTACACCTTC. Its protein product is CASSRLGTGSYTF.

The chain recombines TRBV27 with TRBJ2-3, with 14 positions matching TRBD2. CDR3 length: 17 amino acids. V shed 0 bases and J 1 base; nucleotides not matched to a gene: 0. Germline CDR1 and CDR2: MNHEY and SMNVEV (reference sequence). The CDR3 loop reads CASSLSGLAGGTDTQYF. CDR3 DNA: TGTGCCAGCAGTTTATCGGGACTAGCGGGGGGCACAGATACGCAGTATTTT.

J is TRBJ1-2 and V is TRBV3-1 (or the pseudogene TRBV3-2); 8 bases map to TRBD1. The V and J ends lost 0 bases and 3 bases, in that order; junction bases with no gene match: 9. CDR3 length equals 17 residues. From germline, CDR1 is LGHDT and CDR2 YNNKEL (reference sequence). The CDR3 region has the DNA TGTGCCAGCAGCCAAGATAAGAGTAACAGGGGGTACTATGGCTACACCTTC. This gives the protein CASSQDKSNRGYYGYTF.

This clone has only one observation. The V call is TRBV5-4, the J call TRBJ1-1; D perhaps matches TRBD1 (5 bases). Deletions cut 4 bases from V and 0 bases from J, with 19 bases between. Per the germline V gene, CDR1 is SGHNT and CDR2 is YYREEE (reference sequence). This CDR3 is built from 17 residues. For the CDR3, the DNA is TGTGCCAGCAGCCCAAGACAGATACCCATTATGAACACTGAAGCTTTCTTT. Translation gives CASSPRQIPIMNTEAFF.

The chain links TRBV29-1 to TRBJ2-6; TRBD1 might be the D (5 bases). V shed 0 bases and J shed 0 bases, with 12 bases lying between them. The CDR3 loop spans 17 amino acids. Germline CDR1 SQVTM, CDR2 ANQGSEA. The CDR3 bases are TGCAGCGTTGAAGATCGACAGCCCAACTCTGGGGCCAACGTCCTGACTTTC. Translating gives CSVEDRQPNSGANVLTF.

This chain joins TRBV19 and TRBJ2-1; 9 nucleotides align to TRBD2. Trimming took 3 bases from V and 0 from J; bases not matched to a gene: 6. CDR3 length equals 17 residues. Germline values: CDR1 LNHDA, CDR2 SQIVND (reference sequence). The DNA of the CDR3 is TGTGCCAGTAGTATCGGACTAGCGAGGGCCTCCTACAATGAGCAGTTCTTC. As protein: CASSIGLARASYNEQFF.

Only one count was recorded for this clone. The chain joins TRBV21-1 to TRBJ2-3; the DNA was not used to check the table's D call, TRBD1. TRBV21-1 constitutes a pseudogene. The CDR3 runs 21 residues. The DNA for the CDR3 is TGTGCCAGCAGCAACGCGGTTACAGGGGGCTTTCGGTTTCCGAGCACAGATACGCAGTATTTT. It translates to CASSNAVTGGFRFPSTDTQYF.

The chain carries TRBV18 and TRBJ2-7, with TRBD2 as a possible D gene (6 bases). The CDR3 covers 15 residues. The V gene's germline CDR1 is KGHSH and CDR2 LQKENI. Trimming took 0 bases from V and 3 from J, leaving 12 bases between them. For the CDR3, the DNA is TGTGCCAGCTCACCACCGTCAGCGGGCAACTACGAGCAGTACTTC. Translation gives CASSPPSAGNYEQYF.

The chain recombines TRBV5-1 with TRBJ2-3; possibly TRBD2 for D (5 bases). Germline V gene sequence: CDR1 SGHRS, CDR2 YFSETQ. Trimming pared 5 bases from V and 4 bases from J, leaving 20 bases between. This CDR3 region has 16 residues. CDR3 sequence reads: CASRTSRGSWSDTQYF. The CDR3 nucleotides read TGCGCCAGCAGGACTTCCCGCGGGTCGTGGTCAGATACGCAGTATTTT.

The V and J genes are TRBV28 and TRBJ2-7, with D tentatively TRBD1 (5 bases). The CDR3 extends over 14 amino acids. V was clipped by 2 bases and J by 0 bases, with 8 bases between them. CDR1 is MDHEN and CDR2 is SYDVKM in the germline V gene. The CDR3 coding sequence is TGTGCCAGCAGTTTAAGGACATACTCCTACGAGCAGTACTTC. Protein product: CASSLRTYSYEQYF.

In its sample, this clone was seen a few times. This chain uses TRBV7-2 with TRBJ1-6; D is unclear. The CDR3 totals 16 residues. Germline V gene sequence: CDR1 SGHTA, CDR2 FQGNSA. Trimming took off 1 base at V and 10 bases at J, with 17 bases between the two ends. The CDR3 DNA is TGTGCCAGCAGCTTAGGGCCGGTTGGCACAGAATCACCCCTCCACTTT. Translating it yields CASSLGPVGTESPLHF.